This entry is about one TCR beta chain. Its specific antigen is unknown. No base qualities exist here, and no much larger clone lies one base off it. The time point label of this sample denotes: cycle 4 day 1 (C4D1), after 6 weeks of nivolumab. Relapse after autologous stem cell transplantation had occurred in all trial patients, and cohorts A, B and C were distinguished by prior brentuximab vedotin exposure. A total of around 59 patients with relapsed/refractory classical Hodgkin lymphoma made up the trial cohort, and each patient's best overall response was complete response, partial response or progressive disease. In the multi-cohort phase II CheckMate 205 trial, trial patients received single-agent nivolumab. Best overall response was determined by an independent review committee according to the 2007 International Working Group response criteria. PBMCs from the trial were collected at three points: immediately before nivolumab initiation (C1D1), and during therapy at cycle 2 day 1 and cycle 4 day 1. Peripheral blood was collected in 8 mL Vacutainer Cell Preparation Tubes, from which PBMCs were isolated by centrifugation and then cryopreserved.

The data were obtained in a study of PD-1 blockade in classical Hodgkin lymphoma (TCRdb year 2020). At the level of the whole study: Nivolumab dosing was 3 mg/kg intravenously every 2 weeks, continuing until either disease progression or unacceptable toxicity. The study used CyTOF and TCR beta sequencing to define a peripheral blood immune signature of response to PD-1 blockade in classical Hodgkin lymphoma. Findings and caveats that apply to the study as a whole: Diversity was lower in patients who began nivolumab less than 1 year after ASCT, so these patients were left out of later analyses to avoid confounding by immune reconstitution. A significant rise by C4D1 was seen in CD4+ but not CD8+ TCR diversity (p=0.0027 vs p=0.16), with the rise being most apparent in complete responders (p=0.02). Trial patients with a complete response had baseline diversity similar to that of newly diagnosed patients, while partial responders and progressors had significantly lower diversity. Baseline TCR diversity was reported to be lower in newly diagnosed patients than in healthy donors, and even lower in relapsed/refractory patients. The study was restricted to a single clinical trial cohort, and the causes of repertoire differences, possibly disease activity or prior therapy, were left undefined.

Reading from cysteine to phenylalanine, the CDR3 counts 16 amino acids. Kept here is only the CDR3 DNA, which spans 48 bases and is read in frame from base 1. Based on the germline V gene, the CDR1 and CDR2 sequences are SGHVS and FQNEAQ. V loses 1 base, J loses 2 bases, and the germline ends lie 15 bases apart. The Qiagen DNeasy kit was used to extract genomic DNA from unsorted PBMCs and from the negatively selected CD4+ and CD8+ fractions. TCR beta CDR3 regions were amplified by immunoSEQ multiplex PCR using primers annealing to V and J segments. A synthetic immune receptor repertoire was used to minimize amplification bias, and any remaining bias was removed computationally after sequencing. As for the authors' bioinformatics: Repertoire diversity was quantified as the Shannon entropy index using custom Python scripts. Unsorted, CD4+ and CD8+ repertoires were analyzed separately, except for combined analyses in which CD4+ and CD8+ sequences were merged in silico. A clone was considered expanded if an increase in frequency of at least 2-fold after treatment relative to C1D1 was found, and a pseudocount of 0.5 was applied to clones undetected at baseline. Clones with 0 or 1 copy at C1D1 were defined as singleton clones, while clones with 2 or more copies were defined as non-singleton clones. Clones expanded in unsorted samples were assigned a CD4+, CD8+ or unknown annotation through matching of protein sequences in sorted samples from the same patient. Wilcoxon tests were applied to paired samples to test diversity changes from C1D1 to C4D1. The table was pulled from immuneACCESS by TCRdb, which kept in-frame rearrangements only. Such tables lose some clones; where checked, under half of the loss comes from unresolved V genes, and the rest has no known cause. The V and J calls and clone size are taken from that table; D and trimming were inferred from the DNA. This sample gives tens of thousands of clones in total; under 85% of them show up just once. The ten largest make up 15% to 20% of the sample.

This sequence originates from a human donor with classical Hodgkin lymphoma. The V gene is TRBV7-8 and the J gene is TRBJ2-7; D gene: possibly TRBD2, on 6 matching bases. The sample here was peripheral blood mononuclear cells (PBMCs), taken before the fourth cycle of nivolumab. This receptor has the CDR3 CASSLVPGSLPYEQYF. The DNA is as follows: TGTGCCAGCAGCTTAGTTCCCGGGAGCCTTCCCTACGAGCAGTACTTC.